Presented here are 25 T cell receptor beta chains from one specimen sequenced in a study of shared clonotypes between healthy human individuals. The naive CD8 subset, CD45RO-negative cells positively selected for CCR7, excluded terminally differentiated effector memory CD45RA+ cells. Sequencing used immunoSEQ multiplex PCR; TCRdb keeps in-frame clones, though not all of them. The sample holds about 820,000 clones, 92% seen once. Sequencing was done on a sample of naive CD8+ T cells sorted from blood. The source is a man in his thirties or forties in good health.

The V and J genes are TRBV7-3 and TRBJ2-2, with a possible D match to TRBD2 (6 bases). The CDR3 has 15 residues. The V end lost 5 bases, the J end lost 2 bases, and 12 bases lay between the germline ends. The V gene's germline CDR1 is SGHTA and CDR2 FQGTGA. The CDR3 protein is CASSPGTPNTGELFF. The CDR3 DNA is TGTGCCAGCAGCCCCGGGACTCCCAACACCGGGGAGCTGTTTTTT.

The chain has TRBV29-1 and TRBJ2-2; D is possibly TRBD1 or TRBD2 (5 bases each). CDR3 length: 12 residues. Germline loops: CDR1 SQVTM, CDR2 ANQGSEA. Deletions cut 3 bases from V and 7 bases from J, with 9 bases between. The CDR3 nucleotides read TGCAGCGTTGAGGGGGTCGTCGGGGAGCTGTTTTTT. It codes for CSVEGVVGELFF.

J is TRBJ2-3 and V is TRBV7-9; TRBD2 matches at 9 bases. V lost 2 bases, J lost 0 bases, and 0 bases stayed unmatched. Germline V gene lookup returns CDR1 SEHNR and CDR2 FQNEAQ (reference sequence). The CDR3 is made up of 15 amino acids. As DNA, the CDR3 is TGTGCCAGCAGCTTACTAGCGGGAAGCACAGATACGCAGTATTTT. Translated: CASSLLAGSTDTQYF.

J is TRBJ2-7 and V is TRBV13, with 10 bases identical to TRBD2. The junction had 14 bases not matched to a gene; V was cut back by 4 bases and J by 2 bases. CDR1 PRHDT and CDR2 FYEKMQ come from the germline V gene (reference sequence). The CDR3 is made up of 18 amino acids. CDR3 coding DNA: TGTGCCAGCAGCTCGCGGGCTAGCGGGAGTTGGAGGCCCTACGAGCAGTACTTC. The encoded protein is CASSSRASGSWRPYEQYF.

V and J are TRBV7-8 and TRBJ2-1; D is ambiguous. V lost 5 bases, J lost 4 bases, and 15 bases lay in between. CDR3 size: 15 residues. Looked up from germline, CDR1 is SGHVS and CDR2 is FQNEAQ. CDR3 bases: TGTGCCAGCAGCCTCCTTGGCGGTAGGTACAATGAGCAGTTCTTC. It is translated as CASSLLGGRYNEQFF.

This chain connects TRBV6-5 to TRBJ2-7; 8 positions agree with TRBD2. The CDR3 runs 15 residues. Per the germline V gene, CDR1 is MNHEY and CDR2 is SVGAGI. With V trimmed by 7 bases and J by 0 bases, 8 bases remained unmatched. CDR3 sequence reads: CASTSGGPSSYEQYF. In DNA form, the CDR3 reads TGTGCCAGCACCTCGGGGGGGCCTAGCTCCTACGAGCAGTACTTC.

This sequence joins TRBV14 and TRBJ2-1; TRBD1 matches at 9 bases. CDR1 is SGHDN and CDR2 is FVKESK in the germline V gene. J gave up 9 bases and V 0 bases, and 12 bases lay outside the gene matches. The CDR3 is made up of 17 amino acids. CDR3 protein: CASSQDRTGVMDREQFF. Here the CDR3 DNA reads TGTGCCAGCAGCCAAGATAGGACAGGGGTGATGGATCGTGAGCAGTTCTTC.

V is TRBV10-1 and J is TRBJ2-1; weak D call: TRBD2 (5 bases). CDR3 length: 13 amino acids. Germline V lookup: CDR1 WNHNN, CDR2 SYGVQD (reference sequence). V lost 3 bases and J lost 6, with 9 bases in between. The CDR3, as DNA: TGCGCCAGCAGTGACGGGGTTAGCAATGAGCAGTTCTTC. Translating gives CASSDGVSNEQFF.

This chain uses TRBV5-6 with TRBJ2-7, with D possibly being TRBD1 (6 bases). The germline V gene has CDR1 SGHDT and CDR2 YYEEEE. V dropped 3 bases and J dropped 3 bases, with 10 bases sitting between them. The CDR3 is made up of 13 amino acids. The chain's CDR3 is CASSSGQYYEQYF. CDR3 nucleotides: TGTGCCAGCAGCTCTGGACAGTACTACGAGCAGTACTTC.

In nucleotides, the CDR3 is TGTGCCAGCAGCTTACTCTTGGCGGGTAAAGATACGCAGTATTTT. This encodes CASSLLLAGKDTQYF. V is TRBV7-6 and J is TRBJ2-3; D might be TRBD2 (5 bases). Germline-derived CDR1 and CDR2 are SGHVS and FNYEAQ. The V gene lost 2 bases and the J gene lost 5 bases, with 14 bases spanning the gap. This CDR3 is built from 15 residues.

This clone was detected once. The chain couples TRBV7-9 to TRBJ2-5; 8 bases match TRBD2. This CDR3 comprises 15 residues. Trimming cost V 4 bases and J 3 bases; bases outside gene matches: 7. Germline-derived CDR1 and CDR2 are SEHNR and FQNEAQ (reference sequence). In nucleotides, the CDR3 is TGTGCCAGCAGCTCCAAAGGACTAGCTAAAGAGACCCAGTACTTC. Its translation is CASSSKGLAKETQYF.

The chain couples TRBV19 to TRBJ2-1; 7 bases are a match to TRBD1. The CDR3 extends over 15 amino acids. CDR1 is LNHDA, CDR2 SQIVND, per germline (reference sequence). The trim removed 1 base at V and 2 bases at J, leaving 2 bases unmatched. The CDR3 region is CASSIAQGAYNEQFF. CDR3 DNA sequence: TGTGCCAGTAGTATAGCTCAGGGGGCCTACAATGAGCAGTTCTTC. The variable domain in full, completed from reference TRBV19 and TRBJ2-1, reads DGGITQSPKYLFRKEGQNVTLSCEQNLNHDAMYWYRQDPGQGLRLIYYSQIVNDFQKGDIAEGYSVSREKKESFPLTVTSAQKNPTAFYLCASSIAQGAYNEQFFGPGTRLTVL.

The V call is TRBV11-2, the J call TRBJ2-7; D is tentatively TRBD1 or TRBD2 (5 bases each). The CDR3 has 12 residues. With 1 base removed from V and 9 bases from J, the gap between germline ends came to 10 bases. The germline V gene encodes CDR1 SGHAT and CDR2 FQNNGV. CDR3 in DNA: TGTGCCAGCAGCTTAGGAGGGGCAGGGCAGTACTTC. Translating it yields CASSLGGAGQYF.

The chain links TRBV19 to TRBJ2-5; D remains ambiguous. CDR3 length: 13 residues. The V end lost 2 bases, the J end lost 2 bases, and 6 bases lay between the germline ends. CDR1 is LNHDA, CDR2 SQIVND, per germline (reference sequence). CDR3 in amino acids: CASSITRQETQYF. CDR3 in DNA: TGTGCCAGTAGTATAACACGACAAGAGACCCAGTACTTC.

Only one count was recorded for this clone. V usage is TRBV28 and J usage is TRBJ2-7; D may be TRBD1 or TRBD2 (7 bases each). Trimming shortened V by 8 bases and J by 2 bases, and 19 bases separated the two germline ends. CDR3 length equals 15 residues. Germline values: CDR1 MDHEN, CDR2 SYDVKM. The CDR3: CASGAGDSITYEQYF. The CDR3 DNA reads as TGTGCCAGCGGGGCGGGGGACAGCATTACCTACGAGCAGTACTTC.

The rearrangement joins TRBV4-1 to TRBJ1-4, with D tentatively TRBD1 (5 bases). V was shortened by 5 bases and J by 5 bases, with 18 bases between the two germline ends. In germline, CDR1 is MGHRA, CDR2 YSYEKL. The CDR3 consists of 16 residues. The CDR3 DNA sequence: TGCGCCAGCAGCGATACGAACCGGGACCACAATGAAAAACTGTTTTTT. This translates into CASSDTNRDHNEKLFF.

This chain's CDR3 is CASSYPGGERDGYTF. For the CDR3, the DNA is TGTGCCAGCAGTTACCCGGGGGGGGAGAGGGATGGCTACACCTTC. The V gene is TRBV6-6, the J gene TRBJ1-2; D possibly corresponds to TRBD1 (5 bases). Germline assignment: CDR1 MNHNY and CDR2 SVGAGI (reference sequence). This CDR3 spans 15 amino acids. The ends were cut back, 2 bases at V and 6 bases at J, with 16 bases in the middle.

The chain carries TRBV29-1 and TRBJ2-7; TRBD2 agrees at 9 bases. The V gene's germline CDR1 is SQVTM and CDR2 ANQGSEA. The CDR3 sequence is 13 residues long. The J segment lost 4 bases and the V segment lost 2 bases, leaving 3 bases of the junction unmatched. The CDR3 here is CSVELAGIYEQYF. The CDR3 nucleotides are TGCAGCGTTGAACTAGCGGGAATATACGAGCAGTACTTC.

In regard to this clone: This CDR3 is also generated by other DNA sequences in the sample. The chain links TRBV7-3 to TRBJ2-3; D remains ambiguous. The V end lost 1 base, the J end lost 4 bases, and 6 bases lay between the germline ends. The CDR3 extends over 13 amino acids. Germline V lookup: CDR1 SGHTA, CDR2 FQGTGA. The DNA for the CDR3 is TGTGCCAGCAGCTTAAATAGTGCAGATACGCAGTATTTT. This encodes CASSLNSADTQYF.

CDR3 in amino acids: CASSVAGGIPLNEKLFF. CDR3 bases: TGTGCCAGCAGCGTAGCGGGGGGCATCCCGTTAAATGAAAAACTGTTTTTT. The chain is built from TRBV9 and TRBJ1-4; tentative D call: TRBD1 (6 bases). The germline V gene has CDR1 SGDLS and CDR2 YYNGEE. V lost 0 bases and J 5 bases, leaving 17 bases between the germline ends. The CDR3 totals 17 residues.

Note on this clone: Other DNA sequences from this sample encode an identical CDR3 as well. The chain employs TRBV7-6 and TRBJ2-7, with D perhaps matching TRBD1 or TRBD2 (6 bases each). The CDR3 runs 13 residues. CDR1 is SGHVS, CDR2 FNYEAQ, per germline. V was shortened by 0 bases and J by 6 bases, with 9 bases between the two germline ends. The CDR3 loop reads CASSLAGGGEQYF. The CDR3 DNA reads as TGTGCCAGCAGCTTAGCCGGGGGCGGCGAGCAGTACTTC.

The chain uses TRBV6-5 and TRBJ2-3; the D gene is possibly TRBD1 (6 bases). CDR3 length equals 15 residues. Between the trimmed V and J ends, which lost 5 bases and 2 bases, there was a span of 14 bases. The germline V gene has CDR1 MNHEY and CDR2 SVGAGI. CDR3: CASSRTVLDTDTQYF. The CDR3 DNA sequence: TGTGCCAGCAGTCGGACAGTACTAGACACAGATACGCAGTATTTT.

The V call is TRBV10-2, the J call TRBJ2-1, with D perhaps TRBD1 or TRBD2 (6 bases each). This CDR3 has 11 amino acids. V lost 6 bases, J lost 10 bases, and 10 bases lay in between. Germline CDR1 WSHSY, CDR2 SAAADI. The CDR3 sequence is CASSTGGEQFF. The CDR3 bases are TGCGCCAGCAGCACCGGGGGCGAGCAGTTCTTC.

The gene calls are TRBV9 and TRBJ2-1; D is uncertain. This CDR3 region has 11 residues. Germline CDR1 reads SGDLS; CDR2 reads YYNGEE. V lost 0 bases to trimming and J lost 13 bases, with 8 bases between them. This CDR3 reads CASSVGRAQFF. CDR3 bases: TGTGCCAGCAGCGTAGGTCGAGCCCAGTTCTTC.

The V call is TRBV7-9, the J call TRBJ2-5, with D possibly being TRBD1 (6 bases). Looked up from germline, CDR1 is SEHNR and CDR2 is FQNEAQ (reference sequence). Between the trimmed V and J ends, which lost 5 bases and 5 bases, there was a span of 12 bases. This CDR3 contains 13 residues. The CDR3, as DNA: TGTGCCAGCAGCCAGCCAGGGGTGGAGACCCAGTACTTC. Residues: CASSQPGVETQYF.